Shown below are 12 T cell receptor beta chains from a single sample sequenced in a study of post-analysis software for immune sequencing data. Study-wide results and caveats: Included in a set of roughly five TRBV segments more frequent in patients than controls were TRBV5-6, TRBV5-1 and TRBV20-1.

Antigens of these TCRs are unknown. Unique molecular identifiers had been added to the TCR beta cDNA libraries. A single record per CDR3 protein comes from TCRdb applying MiXCR to the PCR reads. In the table there are roughly 800,000 distinct CDR3 sequences, under 60% of which are singletons. Sequencing was done on a sample of blood. The receptor set was obtained from a girl between 5 and 17 years old with multiple sclerosis.

This chain connects TRBV7-2 to TRBJ2-1, with a possible D match to TRBD2 (6 bases). Germline lookup yields CDR1 SGHTA and CDR2 FQGNSA. This CDR3 region has 18 residues. The V end lost 5 bases, the J end lost 0 bases, and 20 bases lay between the germline ends. The CDR3 DNA reads as TGTGCCAGCAGCGCCGGGGGTTATGATGGGCTCTCCTACAATGAGCAGTTCTTC. This translates into CASSAGGYDGLSYNEQFF.

The J gene is TRBJ2-7, the V gene TRBV12-3 or TRBV12-4; maybe TRBD1 (6 bases). V lost 3 bases and J lost 6, with 15 bases in between. The CDR3 has 14 residues. The CDR3 loop is CASSLWQGLGEQYF. The CDR3 region has the DNA TGTGCCAGCAGTTTGTGGCAGGGGTTAGGCGAGCAGTACTTC.

The chain links TRBV6-5 to TRBJ1-1; D perhaps matches TRBD1 (5 bases). V lost 8 bases and J lost 0, with 13 bases in between. The CDR3 consists of 14 residues. Germline assignment: CDR1 MNHEY and CDR2 SVGAGI. CDR3 amino acids: CASRRDALNTEAFF. CDR3 in DNA: TGTGCCAGCCGACGGGACGCCCTGAACACTGAAGCTTTCTTT.

The CDR3 region is CASSAGRGYEQYF. The DNA for the CDR3 is TGTGCCAGCTCCGCCGGTCGAGGGTACGAGCAGTACTTC. The chain combines TRBV27 with TRBJ2-7; D is possibly TRBD2 (5 bases). The CDR3 has 13 residues. Trimming shortened V by 8 bases and J by 4 bases, and 15 bases separated the two germline ends. CDR1 and CDR2 from the germline V gene are MNHEY and SMNVEV (reference sequence).

The CDR3 nucleotides read TGTGCCACCAGTGATTATCAGCGGGAGTCCCACAATGAGCAGTTCTTC. As protein: CATSDYQRESHNEQFF. This sequence joins TRBV24-1 and TRBJ2-1, with 8 bases identical to TRBD2. The CDR3 is made up of 16 amino acids. Germline V gives CDR1 KGHDR, CDR2 SFDVKD. The V gene end was trimmed by 2 bases and the J gene end by 5 bases; junction bases not matched to a gene: 7.

V and J are TRBV2 and TRBJ1-1, with D hard to call. Germline V lookup: CDR1 SNHLY, CDR2 FYNNEI. Trimming shortened V by 6 bases and J by 2 bases, and 4 bases separated the two germline ends. The CDR3 runs to 11 residues. CDR3 sequence (DNA): TGTGCCAGCAGGGGAAACACTGAAGCTTTCTTT. This sequence encodes CASRGNTEAFF.

J is TRBJ1-2 and V is TRBV3-1; D unresolved. The CDR3 covers 13 residues. The germline CDR1 and CDR2 sequences are LGHDT and YNNKEL (reference sequence). Trimming stripped 1 base from V and 3 bases from J, with 6 bases between. The CDR3 nucleotides are TGTGCCAGCAGCCAAGTTGACCACTATGGCTACACCTTC. Protein product: CASSQVDHYGYTF.

A few counts support this clonotype. The chain employs TRBV6-5 and TRBJ2-7, with 7 bases lining up with TRBD1. The DNA end is more similar to TRBJ2-5, so the J call may be wrong. The CDR3 spans 15 residues. Germline values: CDR1 MNHEY, CDR2 SVGAGI. The DNA for the CDR3 is TGTGCCAGCAGTCGGAAGGGGGCTGGAGTGGAGACCCAGTACTTC. Protein sequence: CASSRKGAGVETQYF.

This chain uses TRBV4-1 with TRBJ1-1; D gene uncertain. The CDR3 extends over 15 amino acids. V lost 0 bases and J lost 8, with 16 bases in between. Germline V lookup: CDR1 MGHRA, CDR2 YSYEKL. In DNA, the CDR3 is TGCGCCAGCAGCCAAGATCGGCGAGGGAGGGAAGAAGCTTTCTTT. It specifies CASSQDRRGREEAFF.

The chain employs TRBV12-3 or TRBV12-4 and TRBJ1-2; TRBD1 matches at 8 bases. V shed 1 base and J 7 bases; nucleotides not matched to a gene: 11. CDR3 length equals 16 residues. CDR3 protein: CASSLEDRATLSGYTF. CDR3 nucleotide sequence: TGTGCCAGCAGTTTAGAGGACAGGGCAACTCTCTCTGGCTACACCTTC.

The V gene is TRBV7-8, the J gene TRBJ2-3; tentative D call: TRBD1 (5 bases). Germline assignment: CDR1 SGHVS and CDR2 FQNEAQ. This CDR3 is built from 16 residues. The ends were cut back, 0 bases at V and 4 bases at J, with 14 bases in the middle. CDR3: CASSLAAREYADTQYF. The DNA of the CDR3 is TGTGCCAGCAGCTTAGCGGCCAGGGAATACGCAGATACGCAGTATTTT.

The chain has TRBV3-1 and TRBJ1-2, with TRBD1 matching 8 bases. Trimming at V came to 7 bases and at J to 4 bases, leaving 8 bases not matched to a gene. The CDR3 runs 14 residues. Germline V lookup: CDR1 LGHDT, CDR2 YNNKEL (reference sequence). The CDR3 here is CASKDQGASYGYTF. The CDR3 nucleotides are TGTGCCAGCAAGGATCAGGGGGCTAGCTATGGCTACACCTTC.